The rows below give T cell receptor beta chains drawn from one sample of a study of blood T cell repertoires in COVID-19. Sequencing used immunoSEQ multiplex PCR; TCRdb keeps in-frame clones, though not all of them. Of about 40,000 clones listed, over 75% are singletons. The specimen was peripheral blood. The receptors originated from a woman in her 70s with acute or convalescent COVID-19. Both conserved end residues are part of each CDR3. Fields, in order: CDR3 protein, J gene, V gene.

CDR3: CSASPGLDRNEQFF; J: TRBJ2-1; V: TRBV20-1
CDR3: CASSRGRAGSNTGELFF; J: TRBJ2-2; V: TRBV6-6
CDR3: CASSHGTGGNQPQHF; J: TRBJ1-5; V: TRBV3-1/TRBV3-2
CDR3: CASNRQGLYGYTF; J: TRBJ1-2; V: TRBV28
CDR3: CASSLGSSGGQETQYF; J: TRBJ2-5; V: TRBV5-1
CDR3: CASSLMQREGDEQFF; J: TRBJ2-1; V: TRBV7-9
CDR3: CASSLSLAGVTDTQYF; J: TRBJ2-3; V: TRBV3-1/TRBV3-2
CDR3: CASSLAGSGGSYNEQFF; J: TRBJ2-1; V: TRBV5-4
CDR3: CASSIGAYSNQPQHF; J: TRBJ1-5; V: TRBV19
CDR3: CASSPRQGTNEKLFF; J: TRBJ1-4; V: TRBV18
CDR3: CASSLVGAAFF; J: TRBJ1-1; V: TRBV12-3/TRBV12-4
CDR3: CASSPDRLTDTQYF; J: TRBJ2-3; V: TRBV18
CDR3: CASGRDRGNVLTF; J: TRBJ2-6; V: TRBV11-2
CDR3: CASSLIWGQKLFF; J: TRBJ1-4; V: TRBV7-6
CDR3: CASSFSSGIGTDTQYF; J: TRBJ2-3; V: TRBV7-2
CDR3: CASSGSLADTDTQYF; J: TRBJ2-3; V: TRBV7-2
CDR3: CASRAGLGDTQYF; J: TRBJ2-3; V: TRBV19
CDR3: CAWSVPGGAFIPKETQYF; J: TRBJ2-5; V: TRBV30
CDR3: CASKQSTDTQYF; J: TRBJ2-3; V: TRBV28
CDR3: CASSPRTDNSPLHF; J: TRBJ1-6; V: TRBV18
CDR3: CASSITQGALYAFF; J: TRBJ1-1; V: TRBV7-2
CDR3: CASSHGVWDNQPQHF; J: TRBJ1-5; V: TRBV27
CDR3: CASSLEAPPDTQYF; J: TRBJ2-3; V: TRBV7-8
CDR3: CASSLFATLRETQYF; J: TRBJ2-5; V: TRBV7-6
CDR3: CASQGPRDRSLDTQYF; J: TRBJ2-3; V: TRBV19
CDR3: CATSRDRDTDSYNSPLHF; J: TRBJ1-6; V: TRBV15
CDR3: CASSYAENTGELFF; J: TRBJ2-2; V: TRBV6-2/TRBV6-3